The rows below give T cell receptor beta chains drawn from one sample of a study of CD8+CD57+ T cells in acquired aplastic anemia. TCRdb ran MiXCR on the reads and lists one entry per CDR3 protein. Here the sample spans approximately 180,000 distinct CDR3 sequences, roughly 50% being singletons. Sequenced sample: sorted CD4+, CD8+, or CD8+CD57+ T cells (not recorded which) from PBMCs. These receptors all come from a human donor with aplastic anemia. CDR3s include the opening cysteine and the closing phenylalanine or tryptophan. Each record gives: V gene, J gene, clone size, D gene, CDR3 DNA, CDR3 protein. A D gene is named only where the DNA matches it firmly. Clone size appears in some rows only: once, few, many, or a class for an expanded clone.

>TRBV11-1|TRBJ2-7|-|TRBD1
TGTGCCAGCAGCTTACCCAGGACAGGGCTTAGCTACGAGCAGTACTTC
CASSLPRTGLSYEQYF
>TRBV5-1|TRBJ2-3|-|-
TGCGCCAGCAGCTTGGTCCCCATCCAGGGAACAGATACGCAGTATTTT
CASSLVPIQGTDTQYF
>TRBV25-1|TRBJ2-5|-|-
TGTGCCAGCAGTCCCGGACCTCCCCTTGGAGAGACCCAGTACTTC
CASSPGPPLGETQYF
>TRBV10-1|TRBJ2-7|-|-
TGCGCCAGCAGTGAGGTGTCGGGCGAGCAGTACTTC
CASSEVSGEQYF
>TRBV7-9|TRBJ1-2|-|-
TGTGCCAGCAGCCTCGATCGGGACCTGAGGGGCTACACCTTC
CASSLDRDLRGYTF
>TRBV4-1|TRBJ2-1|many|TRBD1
TGCGCCAGCAGCTACCCCACCGGGACAGGGGTCTACAATGAGCAGTTCTTC
CASSYPTGTGVYNEQFF
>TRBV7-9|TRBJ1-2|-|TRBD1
TGTGCCAGCAGTTACAGGGGTAGTAGGGACGGCTACACCTTC
CASSYRGSRDGYTF
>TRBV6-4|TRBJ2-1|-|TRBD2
TGTGCCAGCAGTGACGGAAGGACTAGCTCCTACAATGAGCAGTTCTTC
CASSDGRTSSYNEQFF
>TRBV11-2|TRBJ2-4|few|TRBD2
TGTGCCAGCAGCCCATATGGACTAGCGGATCCCATTCAGTACTTC
CASSPYGLADPIQYF
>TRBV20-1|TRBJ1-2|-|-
TGCAGTGCTAGTCTACAATCGGGGGACGGCTACACCTTC
CSASLQSGDGYTF
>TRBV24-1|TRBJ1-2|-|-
TGTGCCACCAGTGACCGGGACGGCGAAACCTATGGCTACACCTTC
CATSDRDGETYGYTF
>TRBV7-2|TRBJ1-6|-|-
TGTGCCAGCAAGGACAGCCGACCACCCCTCCACTTT
CASKDSRPPLHF
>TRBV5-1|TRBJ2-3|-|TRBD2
TGCGCCAGCAGCTTAGCTGCCTTAGCGGGAGAGCGAGATACGCAGTATTTT
CASSLAALAGERDTQYF
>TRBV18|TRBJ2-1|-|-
TGTGCCAGCCCTAGCGAGGAAGACAATGAGCAGTTCTTC
CASPSEEDNEQFF
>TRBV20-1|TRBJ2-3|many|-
TGCAGTCAATCCCCGCAGCGGGCCAACCCTGGGGATACGCAGTATTTT
CSQSPQRANPGDTQYF
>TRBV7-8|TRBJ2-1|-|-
TGTGCCAGCAGCAATAGGGGCATTGAGCAGTTCTTC
CASSNRGIEQFF
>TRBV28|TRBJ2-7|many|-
TGTGCCAGCAGTCTCACTAGCTCCGAGCAGTACTTC
CASSLTSSEQYF
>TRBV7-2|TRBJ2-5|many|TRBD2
TGTGCCAGCAGCTTTAAGCCGGCGGGGGGGCAAGAGACCCAGTACTTC
CASSFKPAGGQETQYF
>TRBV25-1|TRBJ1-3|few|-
TGTGCCAGCAGTGAATACGGAGGGAAAGGAAACACCATATATTTT
CASSEYGGKGNTIYF
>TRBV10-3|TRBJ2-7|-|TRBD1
TGTGCCTCAGGGAGGAGACAGGGGGCCAATTCCTACGAGCAGTACTTC
CASGRRQGANSYEQYF